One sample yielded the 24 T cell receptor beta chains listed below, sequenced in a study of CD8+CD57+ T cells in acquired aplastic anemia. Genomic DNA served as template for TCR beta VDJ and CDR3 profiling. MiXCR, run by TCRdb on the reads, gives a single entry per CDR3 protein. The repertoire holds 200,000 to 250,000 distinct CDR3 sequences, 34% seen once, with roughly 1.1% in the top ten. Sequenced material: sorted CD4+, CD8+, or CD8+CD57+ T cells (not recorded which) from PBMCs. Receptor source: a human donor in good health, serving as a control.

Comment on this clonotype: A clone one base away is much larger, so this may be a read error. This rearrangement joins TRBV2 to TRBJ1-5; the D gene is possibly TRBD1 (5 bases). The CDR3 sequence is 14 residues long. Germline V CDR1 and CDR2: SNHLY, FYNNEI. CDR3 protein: CTSSEVQGHQPQHF. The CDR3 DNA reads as TGTACCAGCAGTGAAGTCCAGGGTCATCAGCCCCAGCATTTT.

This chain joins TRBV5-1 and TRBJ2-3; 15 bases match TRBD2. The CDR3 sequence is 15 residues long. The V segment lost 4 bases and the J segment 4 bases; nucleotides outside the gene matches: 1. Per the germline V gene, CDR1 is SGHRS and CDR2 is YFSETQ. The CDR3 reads CASSRTSGRADTQYF. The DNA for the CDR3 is TGCGCCAGCAGCCGGACTAGCGGGAGGGCAGATACGCAGTATTTT.

CDR3 region: CASSLQGLAGGRKQFF. DNA for the CDR3: TGTGCCAGCAGCTTACAGGGACTAGCGGGAGGGCGCAAGCAGTTCTTC. This chain connects TRBV11-1 to TRBJ2-1; 16 bases are shared with TRBD2. There are 16 residues in the CDR3. Germline values: CDR1 SGHAT, CDR2 FQDESV (reference sequence). J was trimmed by 11 bases and V by 2 bases; bases with no gene match: 6.

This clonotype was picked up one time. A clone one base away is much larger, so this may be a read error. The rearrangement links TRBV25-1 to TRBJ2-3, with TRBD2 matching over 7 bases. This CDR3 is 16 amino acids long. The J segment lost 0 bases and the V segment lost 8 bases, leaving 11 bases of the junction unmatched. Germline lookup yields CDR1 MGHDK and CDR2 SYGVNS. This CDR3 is CASSRGLTSSTDTQYF. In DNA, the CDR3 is TGTGCCAGCTCGCGGGGACTAACTTCTAGCACAGATACGCAGTATTTT. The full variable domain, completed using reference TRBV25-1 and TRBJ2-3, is EADIYQTPRYLVIGTGKKITLECSQTMGHDKMYWYQQDPGMELHLIHYSYGVNSTEKGDLSSESTVSRIRTEHFPLTLESARPSHTSQYLCASSRGLTSSTDTQYFGPGTRLTVL.

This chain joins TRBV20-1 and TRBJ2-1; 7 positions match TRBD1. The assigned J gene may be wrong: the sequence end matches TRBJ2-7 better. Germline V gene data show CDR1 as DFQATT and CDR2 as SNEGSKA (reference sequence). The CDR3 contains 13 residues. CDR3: CSAKGQTTYEQYF. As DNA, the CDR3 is TGCAGTGCAAAGGGACAGACTACCTACGAGCAGTACTTC.

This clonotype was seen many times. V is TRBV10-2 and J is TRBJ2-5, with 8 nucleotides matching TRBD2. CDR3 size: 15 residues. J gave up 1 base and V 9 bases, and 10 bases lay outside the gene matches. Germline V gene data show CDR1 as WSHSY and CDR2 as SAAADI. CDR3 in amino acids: CASTRVAGSQETQYF. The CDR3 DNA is TGCGCCAGTACCCGGGTAGCGGGGAGCCAAGAGACCCAGTACTTC.

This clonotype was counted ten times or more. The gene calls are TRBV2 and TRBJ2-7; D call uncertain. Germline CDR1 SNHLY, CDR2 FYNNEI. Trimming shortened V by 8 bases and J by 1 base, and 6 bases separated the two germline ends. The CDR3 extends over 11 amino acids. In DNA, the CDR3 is TGTGCCAGCGCGTTATCCTACGAGCAGTACTTC. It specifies CASALSYEQYF.

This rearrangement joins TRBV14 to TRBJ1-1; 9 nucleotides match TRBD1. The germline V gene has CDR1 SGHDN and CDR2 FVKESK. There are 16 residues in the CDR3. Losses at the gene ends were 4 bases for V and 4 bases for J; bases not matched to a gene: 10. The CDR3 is CASSPSWWTGVTEAFF. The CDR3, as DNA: TGTGCCAGCAGCCCTAGCTGGTGGACAGGGGTCACTGAAGCTTTCTTT.

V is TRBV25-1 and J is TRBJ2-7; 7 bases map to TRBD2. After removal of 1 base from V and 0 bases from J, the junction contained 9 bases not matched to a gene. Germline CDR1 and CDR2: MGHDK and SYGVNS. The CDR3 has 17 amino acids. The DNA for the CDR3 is TGTGCCAGCAGTGAATTGGTGAACGGGGGGAGCTCCTACGAGCAGTACTTC. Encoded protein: CASSELVNGGSSYEQYF.

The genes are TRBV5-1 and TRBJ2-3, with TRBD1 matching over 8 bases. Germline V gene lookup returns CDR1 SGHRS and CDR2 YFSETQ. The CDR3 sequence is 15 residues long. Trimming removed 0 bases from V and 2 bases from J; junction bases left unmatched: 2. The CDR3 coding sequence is TGCGCCAGCAGCTTGGAGGGACAGGCCACAGATACGCAGTATTTT. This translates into CASSLEGQATDTQYF.

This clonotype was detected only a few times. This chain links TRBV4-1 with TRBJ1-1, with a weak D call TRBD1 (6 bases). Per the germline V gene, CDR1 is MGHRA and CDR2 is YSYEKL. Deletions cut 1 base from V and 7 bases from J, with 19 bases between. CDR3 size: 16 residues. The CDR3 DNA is TGCGCCAGCAGCCAAGGGCGGGCAAGGGGGGCAGATGAAGCTTTCTTT. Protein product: CASSQGRARGADEAFF.

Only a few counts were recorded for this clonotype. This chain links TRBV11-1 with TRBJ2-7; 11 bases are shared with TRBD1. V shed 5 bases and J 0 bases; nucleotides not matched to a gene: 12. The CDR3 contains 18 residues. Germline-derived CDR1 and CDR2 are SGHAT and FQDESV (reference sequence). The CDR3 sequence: CASSPTRAGTGGSYEQYF. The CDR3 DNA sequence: TGTGCCAGCAGCCCAACTAGAGCCGGGACAGGGGGCTCCTACGAGCAGTACTTC.

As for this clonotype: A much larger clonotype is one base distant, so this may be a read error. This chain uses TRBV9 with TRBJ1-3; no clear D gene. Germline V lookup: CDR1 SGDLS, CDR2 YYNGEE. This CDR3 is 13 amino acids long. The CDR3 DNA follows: TGTGCCAGCAGCGTAGCTCCCGGAAGCACCATATATTTT. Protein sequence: CASSVAPGSTIYF.

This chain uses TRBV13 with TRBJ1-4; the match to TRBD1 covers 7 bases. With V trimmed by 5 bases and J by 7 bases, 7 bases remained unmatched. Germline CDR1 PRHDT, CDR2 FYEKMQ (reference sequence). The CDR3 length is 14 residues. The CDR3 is CASSETGYGEKLFF. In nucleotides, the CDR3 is TGTGCCAGCAGCGAGACAGGGTATGGTGAAAAACTGTTTTTT.

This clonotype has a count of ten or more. The CDR3 sequence is CASSFAGGSYEQYF. DNA of the CDR3: TGTGCCAGCAGCTTTGCGGGGGGCTCCTACGAGCAGTACTTC. The chain couples TRBV5-6 to TRBJ2-7; 8 nucleotides agree with TRBD2. V lost 2 bases to trimming and J lost 0 bases; unmatched junction nucleotides: 1. The germline V gene has CDR1 SGHDT and CDR2 YYEEEE. The CDR3 is 14 amino acids. Full variable domain (rest looked up from reference TRBV5-6 and TRBJ2-7): DAGVTQSPTHLIKTRGQQVTLRCSPKSGHDTVSWYQQALGQGPQFIFQYYEEEERQRGNFPDRFSGHQFPNYSSELNVNALLLGDSALYLCASSFAGGSYEQYFGPGTRLTVT.

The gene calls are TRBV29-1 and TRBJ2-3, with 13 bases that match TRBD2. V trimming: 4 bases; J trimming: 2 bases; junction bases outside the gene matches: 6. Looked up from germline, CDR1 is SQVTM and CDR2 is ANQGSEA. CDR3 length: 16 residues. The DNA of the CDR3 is TGCAGCGTTGCCGCGGGACTAGCGGGGAACACAGATACGCAGTATTTT. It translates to CSVAAGLAGNTDTQYF.

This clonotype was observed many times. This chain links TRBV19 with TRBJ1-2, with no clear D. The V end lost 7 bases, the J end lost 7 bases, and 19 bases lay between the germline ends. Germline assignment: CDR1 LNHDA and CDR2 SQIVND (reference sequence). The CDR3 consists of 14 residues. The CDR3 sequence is CASNSPLGEGGYTF. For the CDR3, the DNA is TGTGCCAGTAACAGTCCCCTCGGGGAGGGTGGCTACACCTTC.

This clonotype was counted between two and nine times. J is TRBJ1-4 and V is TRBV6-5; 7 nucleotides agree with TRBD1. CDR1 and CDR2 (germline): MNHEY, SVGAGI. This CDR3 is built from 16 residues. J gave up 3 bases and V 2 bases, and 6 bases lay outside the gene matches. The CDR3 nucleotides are TGTGCCAGCAGTTACACGGACAGGCGGTCTAATGAAAAACTGTTTTTT. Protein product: CASSYTDRRSNEKLFF.

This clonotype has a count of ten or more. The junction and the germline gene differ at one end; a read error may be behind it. The CDR3 DNA reads TGTGCCAGCAGCTTAGTTCCGACTGCCGAGTGGAATTTT. Translation: CASSLVPTAEWNF. The chain combines TRBV7-9 with TRBJ2-3; D is unresolved. The CDR3 length is 13 residues. Germline CDR1 reads SEHNR; CDR2 reads FQNEAQ (reference sequence). Drawing the rest from reference TRBV7-9 and TRBJ2-3, the complete variable domain is DTGVSQNPRHKITKRGQNVTFRCDPISEHNRLYWYRQTLGQGPEFLTYFQNEAQLEKSRLLSDRFSAERPKGSFSTLEIQRTEQGDSAMYLCASSLVPTAEWNFGPGTRLTVL.

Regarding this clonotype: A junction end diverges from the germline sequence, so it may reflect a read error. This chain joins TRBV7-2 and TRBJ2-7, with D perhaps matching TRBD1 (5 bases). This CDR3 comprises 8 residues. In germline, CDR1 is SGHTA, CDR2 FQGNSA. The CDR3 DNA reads TGTGCCAGCAGCTTTACAGGCTTC. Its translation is CASSFTGF.

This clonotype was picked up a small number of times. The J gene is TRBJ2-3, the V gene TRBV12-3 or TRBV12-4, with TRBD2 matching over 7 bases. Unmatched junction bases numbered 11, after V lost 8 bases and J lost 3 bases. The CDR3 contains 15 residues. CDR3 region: CASSAGEEGTDTQYF. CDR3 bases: TGTGCCAGCTCTGCGGGAGAGGAGGGAACAGATACGCAGTATTTT.

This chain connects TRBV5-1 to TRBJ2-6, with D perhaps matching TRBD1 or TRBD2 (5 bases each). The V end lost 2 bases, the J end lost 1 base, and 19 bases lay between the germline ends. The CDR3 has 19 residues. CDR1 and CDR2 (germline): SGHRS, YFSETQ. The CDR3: CASSLGSGTVQSGANVLTF. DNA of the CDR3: TGCGCCAGCAGCTTAGGGTCCGGGACCGTACAATCTGGGGCCAACGTCCTGACTTTC.

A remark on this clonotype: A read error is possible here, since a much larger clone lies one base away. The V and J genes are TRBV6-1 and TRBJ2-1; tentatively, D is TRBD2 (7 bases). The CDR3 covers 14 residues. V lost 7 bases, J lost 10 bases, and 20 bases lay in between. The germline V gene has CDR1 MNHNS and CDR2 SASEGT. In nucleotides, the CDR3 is TGTGCCAGCATGAGGGGGGGTAGCTCCTACGAGCAGTTCTTC. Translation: CASMRGGSSYEQFF.

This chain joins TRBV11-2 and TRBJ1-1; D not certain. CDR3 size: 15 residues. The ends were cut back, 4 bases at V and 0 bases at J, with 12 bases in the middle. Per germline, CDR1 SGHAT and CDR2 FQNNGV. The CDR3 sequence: CASSSTPRMNTEAFF. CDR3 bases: TGTGCCAGCAGCTCAACTCCCCGGATGAACACTGAAGCTTTCTTT. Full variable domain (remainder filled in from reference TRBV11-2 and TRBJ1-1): EAGVAQSPRYKIIEKRQSVAFWCNPISGHATLYWYQQILGQGPKLLIQFQNNGVVDDSQLPKDRFSAERLKGVDSTLKIQPAKLEDSAVYLCASSSTPRMNTEAFFGQGTRLTVV.